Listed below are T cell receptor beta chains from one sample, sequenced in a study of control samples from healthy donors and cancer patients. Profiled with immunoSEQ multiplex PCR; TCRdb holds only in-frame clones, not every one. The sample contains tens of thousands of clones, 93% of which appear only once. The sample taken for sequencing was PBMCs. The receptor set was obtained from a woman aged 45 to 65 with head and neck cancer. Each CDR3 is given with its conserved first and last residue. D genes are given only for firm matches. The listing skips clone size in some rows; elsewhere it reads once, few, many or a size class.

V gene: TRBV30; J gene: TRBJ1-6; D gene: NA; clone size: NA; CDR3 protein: CAWSVSQSSYNSPLHF; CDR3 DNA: TGTGCCTGGAGTGTAAGTCAGAGCTCCTATAATTCACCCCTCCACTTT
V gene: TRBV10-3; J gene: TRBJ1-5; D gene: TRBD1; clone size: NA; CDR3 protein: CAISDPDRGFDNQPQHF; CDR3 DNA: TGTGCCATCAGTGACCCCGACAGGGGATTTGACAATCAGCCCCAGCATTTT
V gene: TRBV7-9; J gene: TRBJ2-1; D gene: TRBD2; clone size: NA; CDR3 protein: CASSLQREYNEQFF; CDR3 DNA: TGTGCCAGCAGCCTCCAGCGGGAGTACAATGAGCAGTTCTTC
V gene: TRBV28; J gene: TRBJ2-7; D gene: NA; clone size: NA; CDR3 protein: CASSRWKAGDEQYF; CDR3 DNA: TGTGCCAGCAGTCGTTGGAAAGCGGGTGACGAGCAGTACTTC
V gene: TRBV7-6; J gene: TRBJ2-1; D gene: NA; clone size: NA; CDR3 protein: CASSLEVGQGTGNEQFF; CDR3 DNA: TGTGCCAGCAGCTTAGAAGTAGGCCAGGGGACGGGCAATGAGCAGTTCTTC
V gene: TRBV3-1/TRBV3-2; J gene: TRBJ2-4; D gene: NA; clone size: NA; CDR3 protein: CASSHDSNIQYF; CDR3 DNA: TGTGCCAGCAGCCATGACTCAAACATTCAGTACTTC
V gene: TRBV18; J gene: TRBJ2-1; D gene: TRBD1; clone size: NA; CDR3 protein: CASSSEGTGGYNEQFF; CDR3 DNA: TGTGCCAGCTCCTCTGAAGGGACAGGGGGCTACAATGAGCAGTTCTTC
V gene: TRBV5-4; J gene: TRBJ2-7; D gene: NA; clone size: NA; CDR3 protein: CASSYEPRGEQYF; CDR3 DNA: TGTGCCAGCAGCTATGAGCCCCGTGGCGAGCAGTACTTC
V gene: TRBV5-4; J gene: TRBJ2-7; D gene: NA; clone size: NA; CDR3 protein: CASSLAGSGQSYEQYF; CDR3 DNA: TGTGCCAGCAGCTTGGCCGGGTCCGGGCAATCCTACGAGCAGTACTTC
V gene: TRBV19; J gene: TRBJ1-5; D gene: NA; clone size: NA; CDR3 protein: CASSIWDGSWGQPQHF; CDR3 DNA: TGTGCCAGTAGTATTTGGGACGGGTCTTGGGGCCAGCCCCAGCATTTT
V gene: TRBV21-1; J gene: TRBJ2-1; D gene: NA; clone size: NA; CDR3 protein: CASSSSGVDNEQFF; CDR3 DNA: TGTGCCAGCAGCTCCTCGGGCGTTGACAATGAGCAGTTCTTC
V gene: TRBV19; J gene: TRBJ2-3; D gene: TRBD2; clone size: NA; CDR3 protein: CASSRSGTSEEDTQYF; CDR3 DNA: TGTGCCAGTAGTCGTTCCGGGACTAGCGAAGAGGATACGCAGTATTTT
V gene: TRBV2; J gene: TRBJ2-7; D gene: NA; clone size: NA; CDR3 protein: CASSDKGYDSYEQYF; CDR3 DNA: TGTGCCAGCAGTGACAAAGGGTATGACTCCTACGAGCAGTACTTC
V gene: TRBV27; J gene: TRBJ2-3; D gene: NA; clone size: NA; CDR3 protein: CASKAPTDTQYF; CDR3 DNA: TGTGCCAGCAAAGCGCCTACAGATACGCAGTATTTT
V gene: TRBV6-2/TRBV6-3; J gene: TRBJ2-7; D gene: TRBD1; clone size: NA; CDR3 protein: CASSDRVNEQYF; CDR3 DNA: TGTGCCAGCAGTGACAGGGTAAACGAGCAGTACTTC
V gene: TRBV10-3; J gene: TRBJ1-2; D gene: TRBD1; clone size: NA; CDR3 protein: CAISESDRVSGYTF; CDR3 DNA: TGTGCCATCAGTGAGTCTGACAGGGTGAGCGGCTACACCTTC
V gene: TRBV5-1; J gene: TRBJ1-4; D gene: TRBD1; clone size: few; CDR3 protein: CASSPGQGESGIF; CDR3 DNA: TGCGCCAGCAGCCCCGGACAGGGAGAAAGCGGGATTTTT
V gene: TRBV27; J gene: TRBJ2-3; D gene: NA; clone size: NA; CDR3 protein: CASSSRLDTQYF; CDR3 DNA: TGTGCCAGCAGTTCTCGGTTGGATACGCAGTATTTT
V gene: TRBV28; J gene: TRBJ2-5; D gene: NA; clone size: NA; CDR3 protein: CASSSITPYQETQYF; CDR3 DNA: TGTGCCAGCAGTTCAATAACTCCGTACCAAGAGACCCAGTACTTC
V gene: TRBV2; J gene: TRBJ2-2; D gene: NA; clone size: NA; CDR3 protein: CASTEVGELFF; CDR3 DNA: TGTGCCAGCACGGAGGTCGGGGAGCTGTTTTTT
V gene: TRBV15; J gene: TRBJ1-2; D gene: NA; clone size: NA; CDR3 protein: CATSTQGGVDGYTF; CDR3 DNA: TGTGCCACCAGCACCCAAGGGGGGGTTGATGGCTACACCTTC
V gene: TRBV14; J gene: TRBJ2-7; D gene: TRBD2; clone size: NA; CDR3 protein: CASSQAPQRGRYEQYF; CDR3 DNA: TGTGCCAGCAGCCAAGCGCCCCAGCGGGGGAGGTACGAGCAGTACTTC
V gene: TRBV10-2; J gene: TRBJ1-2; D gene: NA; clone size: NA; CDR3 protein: CASTAGTPGVYTF; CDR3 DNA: TGCGCCAGCACCGCCGGGACGCCCGGTGTCTACACCTTC
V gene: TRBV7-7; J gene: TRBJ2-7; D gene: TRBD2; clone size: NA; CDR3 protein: CASSSGTSSYEQYF; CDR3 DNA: TGTGCCAGCAGCTCCGGGACTAGCTCCTACGAGCAGTACTTC
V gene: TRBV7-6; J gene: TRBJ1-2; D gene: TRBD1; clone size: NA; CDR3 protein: CASSPRDRGLGGYTF; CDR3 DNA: TGTGCCAGCAGCCCCAGGGACAGGGGGCTAGGTGGCTACACCTTC
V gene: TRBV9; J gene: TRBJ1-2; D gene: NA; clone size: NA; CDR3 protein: CASSATDHGYTF; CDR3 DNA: TGTGCCAGCAGCGCTACAGACCATGGCTACACCTTC
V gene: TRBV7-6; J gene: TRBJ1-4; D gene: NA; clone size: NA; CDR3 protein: CASSLFGARGAEKLFF; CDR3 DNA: TGTGCCAGCAGCCTGTTCGGGGCCCGGGGAGCTGAAAAACTGTTTTTT
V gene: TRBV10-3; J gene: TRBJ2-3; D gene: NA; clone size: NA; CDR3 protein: CAIRLADTQYF; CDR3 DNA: TGTGCCATCAGACTGGCAGATACGCAGTATTTT
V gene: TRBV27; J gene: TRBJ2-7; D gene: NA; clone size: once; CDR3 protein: CASSLSRQGNEQYF; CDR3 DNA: TGTGCCAGCAGTTTATCGAGGCAGGGAAACGAGCAGTACTTC
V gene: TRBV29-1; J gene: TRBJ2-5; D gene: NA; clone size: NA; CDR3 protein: CSVAAEAETQYF; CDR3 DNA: TGCAGCGTTGCGGCGGAAGCGGAGACCCAGTACTTC
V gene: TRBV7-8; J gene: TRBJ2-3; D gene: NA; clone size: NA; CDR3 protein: CASSLEYF; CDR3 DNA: TGTGCCAGCAGCTTAGAGTATTTT
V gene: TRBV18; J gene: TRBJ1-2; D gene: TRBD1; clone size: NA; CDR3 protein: CASSPATGEGYTF; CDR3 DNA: TGTGCCAGCTCACCAGCGACAGGGGAGGGCTACACCTTC
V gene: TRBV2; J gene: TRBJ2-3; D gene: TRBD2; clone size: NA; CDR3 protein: CASSDRGGDTQYF; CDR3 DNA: TGTGCCAGCAGTGACCGGGGAGGGGATACGCAGTATTTT
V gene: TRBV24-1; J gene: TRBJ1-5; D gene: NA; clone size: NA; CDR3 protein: CATSEVSSNQPQHF; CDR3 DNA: TGTGCCACCAGTGAGGTGAGTAGCAATCAGCCCCAGCATTTT
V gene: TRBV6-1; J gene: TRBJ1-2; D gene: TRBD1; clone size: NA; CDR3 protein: CASSELGGGYGYTF; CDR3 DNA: TGTGCCAGCAGTGAATTAGGGGGCGGCTATGGCTACACCTTC
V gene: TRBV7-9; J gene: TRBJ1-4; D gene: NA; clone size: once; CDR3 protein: CASSPWDEKLFF; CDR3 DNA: TGTGCCAGCAGTCCATGGGATGAAAAACTGTTTTTT
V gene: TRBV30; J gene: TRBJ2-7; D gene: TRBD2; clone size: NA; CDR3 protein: CACAPMGGGASYEQYF; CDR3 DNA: TGTGCCTGTGCCCCCATGGGCGGGGGGGCCTCCTACGAGCAGTACTTC
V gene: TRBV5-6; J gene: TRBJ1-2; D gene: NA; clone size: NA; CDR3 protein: CASSFQEGTLLGYTF; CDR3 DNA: TGTGCCAGCAGCTTCCAAGAGGGGACCTTACTCGGCTACACCTTC
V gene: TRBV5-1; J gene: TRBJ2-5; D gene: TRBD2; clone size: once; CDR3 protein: CASSLPPYSGGIQETQYF; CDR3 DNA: TGCGCCAGCAGCTTGCCACCCTATAGCGGGGGGATACAAGAGACCCAGTACTTC
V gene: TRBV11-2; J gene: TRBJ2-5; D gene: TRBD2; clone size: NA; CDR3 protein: CASSLDTGGRETQYF; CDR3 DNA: TGTGCCAGCAGCTTAGATACGGGGGGGAGAGAGACCCAGTACTTC
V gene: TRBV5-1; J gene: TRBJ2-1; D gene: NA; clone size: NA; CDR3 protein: CASSFMGDEQFF; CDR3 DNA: TGCGCCAGCAGCTTCATGGGGGATGAGCAGTTCTTC
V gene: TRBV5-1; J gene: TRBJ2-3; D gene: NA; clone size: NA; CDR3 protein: CASSLGGTASTDTQYF; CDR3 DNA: TGCGCCAGCAGCTTGGGCGGGACAGCTAGCACAGATACGCAGTATTTT